The clone carrying this TCR beta chain has just a few counts. Its antigen remains unknown. TCRdb re-called the reads with MiXCR, one entry per CDR3 protein. Of 300,000 to 400,000 distinct CDR3 sequences in the sample, 8% to 10% were seen once. This specimen belongs to a study of T cell repertoires in cytomegalovirus infection. Findings and limits, study-wide: Cumulative frequency of public TCR beta families picked out carriers of CMV plus the relevant HLA.

V dropped 8 bases and J dropped 4 bases, with 11 bases sitting between them. Germline V lookup: CDR1 MNHNY, CDR2 SVGAGI (reference sequence). The CDR3 has 12 amino acids. The sequence was collected from a human donor in good health (CMV status not recorded). Some clones in this sample may be carry-over from other donors' samples. Sequencing was carried out using PBMCs. The chain has TRBV6-6 and TRBJ1-2; D may be TRBD1 (5 bases). The CDR3 nucleotides are TGTGCCAGCTCGGACACCCCCTATGGCTACACCTTC. Protein: CASSDTPYGYTF.